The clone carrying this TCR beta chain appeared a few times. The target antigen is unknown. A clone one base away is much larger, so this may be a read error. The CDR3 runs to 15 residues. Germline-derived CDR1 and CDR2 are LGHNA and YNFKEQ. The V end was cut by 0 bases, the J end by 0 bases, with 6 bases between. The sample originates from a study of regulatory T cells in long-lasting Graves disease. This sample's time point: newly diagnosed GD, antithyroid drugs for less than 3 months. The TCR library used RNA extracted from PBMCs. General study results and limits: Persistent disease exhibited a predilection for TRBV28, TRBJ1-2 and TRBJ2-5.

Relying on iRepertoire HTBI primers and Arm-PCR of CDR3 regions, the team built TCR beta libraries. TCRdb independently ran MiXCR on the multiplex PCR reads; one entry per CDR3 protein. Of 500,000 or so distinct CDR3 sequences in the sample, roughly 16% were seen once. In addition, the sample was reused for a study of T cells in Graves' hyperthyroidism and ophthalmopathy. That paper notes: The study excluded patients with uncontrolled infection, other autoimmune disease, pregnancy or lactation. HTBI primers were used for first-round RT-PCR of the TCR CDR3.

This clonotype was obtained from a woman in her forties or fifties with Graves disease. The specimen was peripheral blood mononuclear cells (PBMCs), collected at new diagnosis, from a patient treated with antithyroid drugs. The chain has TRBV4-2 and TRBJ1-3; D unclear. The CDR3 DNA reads TGTGCCAGCAGCCAAGAACTACTCTCTGGAAACACCATATATTTT. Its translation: CASSQELLSGNTIYF.